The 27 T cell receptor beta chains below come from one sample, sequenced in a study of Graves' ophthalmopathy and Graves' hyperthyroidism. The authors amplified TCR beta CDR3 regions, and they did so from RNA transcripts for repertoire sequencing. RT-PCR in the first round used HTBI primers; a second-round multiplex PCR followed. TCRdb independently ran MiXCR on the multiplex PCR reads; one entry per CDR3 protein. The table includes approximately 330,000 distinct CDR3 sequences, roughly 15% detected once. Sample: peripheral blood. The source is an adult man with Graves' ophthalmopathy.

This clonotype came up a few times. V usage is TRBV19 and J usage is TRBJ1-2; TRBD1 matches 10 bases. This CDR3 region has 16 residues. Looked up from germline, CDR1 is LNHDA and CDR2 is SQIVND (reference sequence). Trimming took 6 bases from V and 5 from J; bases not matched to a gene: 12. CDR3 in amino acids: CASRDPRDRGAYGYTF. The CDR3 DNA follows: TGTGCCAGTAGGGACCCCCGGGACAGGGGCGCTTATGGCTACACCTTC.

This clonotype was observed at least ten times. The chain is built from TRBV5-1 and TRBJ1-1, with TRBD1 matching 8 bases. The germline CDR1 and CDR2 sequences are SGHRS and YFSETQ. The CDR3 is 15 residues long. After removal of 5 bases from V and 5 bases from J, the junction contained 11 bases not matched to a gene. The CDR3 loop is CASRISGQGGTEAFF. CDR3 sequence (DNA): TGCGCCAGCAGGATCTCCGGACAGGGCGGGACTGAAGCTTTCTTT.

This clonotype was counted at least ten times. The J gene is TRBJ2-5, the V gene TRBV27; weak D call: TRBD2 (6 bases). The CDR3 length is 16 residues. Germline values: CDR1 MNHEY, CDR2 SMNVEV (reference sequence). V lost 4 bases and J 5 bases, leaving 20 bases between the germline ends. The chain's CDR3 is CASSSRGGSGPETQYF. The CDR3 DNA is TGTGCCAGCAGTTCCCGGGGAGGATCCGGTCCCGAGACCCAGTACTTC.

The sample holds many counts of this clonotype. The DNA for the CDR3 is TGTGCCAGCAGTGAGTTCGGGGAGGAACAAGAGACCCAGTACTTC. It codes for CASSEFGEEQETQYF. The chain links TRBV6-1 to TRBJ2-5; a possible D gene is TRBD2 (6 bases). V lost 3 bases, J lost 2 bases, and 13 bases lay in between. The germline gives CDR1 MNHNS, CDR2 SASEGT. This CDR3 is built from 15 residues.

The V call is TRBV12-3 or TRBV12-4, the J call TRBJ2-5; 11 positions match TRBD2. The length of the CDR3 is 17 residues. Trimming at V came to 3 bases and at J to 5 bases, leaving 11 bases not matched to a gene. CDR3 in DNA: TGTGCCAGCAGTTTCCCCCCTCTAGCGGGGGGCGCCGAGACCCAGTACTTC. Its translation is CASSFPPLAGGAETQYF.

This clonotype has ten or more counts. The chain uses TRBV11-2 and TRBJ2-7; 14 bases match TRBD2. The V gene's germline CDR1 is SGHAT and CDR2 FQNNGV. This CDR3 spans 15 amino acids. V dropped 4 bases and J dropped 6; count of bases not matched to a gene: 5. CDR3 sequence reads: CASSSGLAGGGEQYF. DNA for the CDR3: TGTGCCAGCAGCTCTGGACTAGCGGGAGGAGGCGAGCAGTACTTC.

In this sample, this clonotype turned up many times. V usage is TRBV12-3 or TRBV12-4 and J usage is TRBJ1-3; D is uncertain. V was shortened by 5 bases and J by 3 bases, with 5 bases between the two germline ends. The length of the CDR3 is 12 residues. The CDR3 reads CASSPNGNTIYF. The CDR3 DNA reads TGTGCCAGCAGTCCAAATGGAAACACCATATATTTT.

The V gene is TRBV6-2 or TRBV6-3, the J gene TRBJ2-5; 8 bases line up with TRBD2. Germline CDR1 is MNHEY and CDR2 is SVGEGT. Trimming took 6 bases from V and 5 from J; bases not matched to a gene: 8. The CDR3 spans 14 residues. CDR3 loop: CASSPGLDVETQYF. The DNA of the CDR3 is TGTGCCAGCAGCCCGGGACTAGACGTCGAGACCCAGTACTTC.

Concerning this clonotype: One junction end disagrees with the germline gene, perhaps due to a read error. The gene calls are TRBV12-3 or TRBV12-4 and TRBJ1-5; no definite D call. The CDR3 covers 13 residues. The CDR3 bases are TGTGCCAGCAGTTTCTATAGCAATCAGCCCCAGCTTTTT. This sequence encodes CASSFYSNQPQLF.

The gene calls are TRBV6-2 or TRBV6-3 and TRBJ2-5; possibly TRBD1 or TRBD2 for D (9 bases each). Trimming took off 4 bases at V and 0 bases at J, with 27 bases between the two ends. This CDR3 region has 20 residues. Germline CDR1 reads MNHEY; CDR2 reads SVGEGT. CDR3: CASSWDRAQLASGDQETQYF. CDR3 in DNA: TGTGCCAGCAGTTGGGACAGGGCTCAGCTGGCTAGCGGGGACCAAGAGACCCAGTACTTC.

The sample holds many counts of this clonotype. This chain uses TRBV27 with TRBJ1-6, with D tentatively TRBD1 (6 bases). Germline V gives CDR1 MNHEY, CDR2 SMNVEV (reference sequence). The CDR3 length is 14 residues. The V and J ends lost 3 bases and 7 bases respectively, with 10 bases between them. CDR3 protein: CASSFRTENSPLHF. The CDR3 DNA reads TGTGCCAGCAGTTTTAGGACAGAGAATTCACCCCTCCACTTT.

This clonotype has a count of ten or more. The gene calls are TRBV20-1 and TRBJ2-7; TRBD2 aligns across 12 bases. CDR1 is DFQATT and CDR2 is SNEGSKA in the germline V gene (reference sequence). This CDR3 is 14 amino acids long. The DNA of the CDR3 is TGCAGGGGGGGGCTAGCGGGAGGGACGATCCGGCAGTACTTC. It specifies CRGGLAGGTIRQYF.

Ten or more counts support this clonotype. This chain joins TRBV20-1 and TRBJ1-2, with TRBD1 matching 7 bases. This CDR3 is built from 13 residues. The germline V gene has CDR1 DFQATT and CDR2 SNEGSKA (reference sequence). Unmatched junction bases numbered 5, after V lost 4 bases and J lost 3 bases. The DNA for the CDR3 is TGCAGTGCTAACCGGGACAGATACTATGGCTACACCTTC. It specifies CSANRDRYYGYTF.

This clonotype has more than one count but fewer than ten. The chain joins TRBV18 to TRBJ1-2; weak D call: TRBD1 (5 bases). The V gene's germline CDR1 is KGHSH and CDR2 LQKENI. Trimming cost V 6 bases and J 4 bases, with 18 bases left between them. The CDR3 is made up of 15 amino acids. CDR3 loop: CASSPSAGIIYGYTF. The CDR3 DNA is TGTGCCAGCTCGCCAAGCGCAGGGATCATCTATGGCTACACCTTC.

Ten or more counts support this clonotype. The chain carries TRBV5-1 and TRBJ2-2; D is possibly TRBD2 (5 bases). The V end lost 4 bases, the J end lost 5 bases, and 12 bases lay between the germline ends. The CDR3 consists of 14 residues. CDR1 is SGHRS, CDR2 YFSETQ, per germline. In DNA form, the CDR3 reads TGCGCCAGCAGCGAGGGCGCCGGGACCGGGGAGCTGTTTTTT. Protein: CASSEGAGTGELFF.

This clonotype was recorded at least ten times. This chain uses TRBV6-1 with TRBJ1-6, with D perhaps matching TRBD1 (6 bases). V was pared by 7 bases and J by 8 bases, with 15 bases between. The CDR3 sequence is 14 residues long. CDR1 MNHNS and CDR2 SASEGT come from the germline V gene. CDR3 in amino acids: CASTLGGMDSPLHF. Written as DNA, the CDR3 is TGTGCCAGCACCCTAGGGGGGATGGATTCACCCCTCCACTTT.

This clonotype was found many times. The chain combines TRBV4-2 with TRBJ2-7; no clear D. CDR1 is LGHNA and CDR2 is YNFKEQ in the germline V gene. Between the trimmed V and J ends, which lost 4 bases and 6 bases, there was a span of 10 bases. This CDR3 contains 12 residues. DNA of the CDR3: TGTGCCAGCAGCCGACTGGACGGCGAGCAGTACTTC. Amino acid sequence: CASSRLDGEQYF.

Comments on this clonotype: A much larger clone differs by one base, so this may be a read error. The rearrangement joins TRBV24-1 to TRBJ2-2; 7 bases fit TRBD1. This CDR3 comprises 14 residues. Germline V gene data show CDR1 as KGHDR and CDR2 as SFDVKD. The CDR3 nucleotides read TGTGCCACCAGCGACGACAGGGTGACCGGGGCGCTGTTTTTT. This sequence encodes CATSDDRVTGALFF.

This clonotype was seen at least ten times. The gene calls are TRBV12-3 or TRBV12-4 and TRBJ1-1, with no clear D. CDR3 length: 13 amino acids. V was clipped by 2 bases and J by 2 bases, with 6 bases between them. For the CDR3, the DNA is TGTGCCAGCAGTTTAATGGGCAACACTGAAGCTTTCTTT. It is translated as CASSLMGNTEAFF.

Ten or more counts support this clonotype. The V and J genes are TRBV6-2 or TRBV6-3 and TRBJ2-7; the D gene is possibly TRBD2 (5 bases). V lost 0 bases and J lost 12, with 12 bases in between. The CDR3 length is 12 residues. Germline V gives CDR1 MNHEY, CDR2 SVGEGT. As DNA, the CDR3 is TGTGCCAGCAGTTACTCGAACGGGGTCCCGTACTTC. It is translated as CASSYSNGVPYF.

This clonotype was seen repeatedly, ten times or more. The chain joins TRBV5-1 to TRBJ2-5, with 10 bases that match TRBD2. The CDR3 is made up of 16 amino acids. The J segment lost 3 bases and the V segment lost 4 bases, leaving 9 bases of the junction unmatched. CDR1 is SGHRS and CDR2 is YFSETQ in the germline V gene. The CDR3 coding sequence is TGCGCCAGCAGCCCGGGCGGGACTAGCGCGGAAGAGACCCAGTACTTC. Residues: CASSPGGTSAEETQYF.

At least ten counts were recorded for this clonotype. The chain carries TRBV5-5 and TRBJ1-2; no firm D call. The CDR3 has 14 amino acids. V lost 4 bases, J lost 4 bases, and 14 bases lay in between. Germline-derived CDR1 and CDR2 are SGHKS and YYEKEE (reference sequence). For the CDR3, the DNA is TGTGCCAGCAGCACGGCCGGGTCAATCTATGGCTACACCTTC. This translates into CASSTAGSIYGYTF. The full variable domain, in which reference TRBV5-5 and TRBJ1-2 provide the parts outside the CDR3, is DAGVTQSPTHLIKTRGQQVTLRCSPISGHKSVSWYQQVLGQGPQFIFQYYEKEERGRGNFPDRFSARQFPNYSSELNVNALLLGDSALYLCASSTAGSIYGYTFGSGTRLTVV.

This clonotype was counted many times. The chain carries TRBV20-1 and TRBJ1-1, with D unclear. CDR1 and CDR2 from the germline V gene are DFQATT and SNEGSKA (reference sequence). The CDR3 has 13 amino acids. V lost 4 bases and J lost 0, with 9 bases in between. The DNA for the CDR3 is TGCAGTGCTACCATGAGGGTGAACACTGAAGCTTTCTTT. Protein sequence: CSATMRVNTEAFF.

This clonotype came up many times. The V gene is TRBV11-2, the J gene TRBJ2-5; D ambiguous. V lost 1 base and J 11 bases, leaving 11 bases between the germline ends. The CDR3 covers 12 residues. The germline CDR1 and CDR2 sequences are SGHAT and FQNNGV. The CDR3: CASSLAGLSQYF. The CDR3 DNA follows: TGTGCCAGCAGCTTAGCGGGTTTGTCTCAGTACTTC.

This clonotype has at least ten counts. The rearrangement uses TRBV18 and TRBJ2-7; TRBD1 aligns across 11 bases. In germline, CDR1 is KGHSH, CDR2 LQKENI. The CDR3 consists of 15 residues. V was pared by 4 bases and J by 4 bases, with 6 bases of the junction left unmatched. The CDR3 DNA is TGTGCCAGCTCACGACTAGGACAGGGGGCATACGAGCAGTACTTC. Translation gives CASSRLGQGAYEQYF.

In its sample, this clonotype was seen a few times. CDR3 nucleotide sequence: TGTGCCAGCAGCCAAGATGGACAGGGTGGTCAGCCCCAGCATTTT. Translating it yields CASSQDGQGGQPQHF. The rearrangement links TRBV4-2 to TRBJ1-5; TRBD1 aligns across 8 bases. J lost 6 bases, V lost 0 bases, and 4 bases had no gene match. CDR1 and CDR2 (germline): LGHNA, YNFKEQ. This CDR3 is built from 15 residues.

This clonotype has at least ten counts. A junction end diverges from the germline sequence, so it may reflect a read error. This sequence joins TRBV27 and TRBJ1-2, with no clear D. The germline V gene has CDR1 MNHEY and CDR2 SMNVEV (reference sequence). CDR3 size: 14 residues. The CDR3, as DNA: TGTGCCAGCAGTCAAAGGTTAGGGAACTATAGCTACACCTTC. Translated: CASSQRLGNYSYTF.